These 20 T cell receptor beta chains originate from one sample sequenced in a study of CD8 T cells in ankylosing spondylitis. MiXCR, applied by TCRdb to the 5' RACE reads, yields one record per CDR3 protein. The sample lists some 150,000 distinct CDR3 sequences; 40% to 50% were seen once. The sequencing input was synovial fluid, either unsorted or a sorted T cell fraction (not recorded which). These receptors were taken from a male donor with ankylosing spondylitis.

Ten or more counts support this clonotype. The genes are TRBV15 and TRBJ2-7, with 8 bases fitting TRBD1. The CDR3 runs 12 residues. J lost 3 bases, V lost 8 bases, and 3 bases had no gene match. Germline V lookup: CDR1 LNHNV, CDR2 YYDKDF (reference sequence). CDR3 protein: CATGTGLYEQYF. The CDR3 region has the DNA TGTGCCACCGGGACAGGTCTCTACGAGCAGTACTTC.

The rearrangement uses TRBV12-3 or TRBV12-4 and TRBJ1-2; 9 bases map to TRBD1. This CDR3 spans 13 amino acids. The J segment lost 4 bases and the V segment lost 6 bases, leaving 3 bases of the junction unmatched. CDR3 DNA sequence: TGTGCCAGCAGCACGACAGGGGGCTATGGCTACACCTTC. It encodes CASSTTGGYGYTF.

This clonotype was counted at least ten times. V and J are TRBV28 and TRBJ1-1; no clear D. The CDR3 length is 13 residues. The germline V and J ends were trimmed by 5 bases and 4 bases, with 11 bases remaining between them. The germline CDR1 and CDR2 sequences are MDHEN and SYDVKM. CDR3 sequence: CASSPTTATEAFF. Written as DNA, the CDR3 is TGTGCCAGCAGTCCTACGACCGCCACTGAAGCTTTCTTT.

This chain links TRBV10-3 with TRBJ2-1; TRBD1 matches at 8 bases. The V gene end was trimmed by 4 bases and the J gene end by 6 bases; junction bases not matched to a gene: 2. The CDR3 has 13 amino acids. The V gene's germline CDR1 is ENHRY and CDR2 SYGVKD. Here the CDR3 reads CAISGTGPNEQFF. CDR3 bases: TGTGCCATCAGTGGGACAGGGCCCAATGAGCAGTTCTTC.

The chain has TRBV7-3 and TRBJ2-3; the D gene is possibly TRBD1 (6 bases). This CDR3 comprises 17 residues. Germline V gene sequence: CDR1 SGHTA, CDR2 FQGTGA. V was cut by 5 bases and J by 1 base, with 19 bases left in between. The CDR3 reads CASSPQGSWWGTDTQYF. The CDR3 DNA reads as TGTGCCAGCAGCCCCCAGGGGAGTTGGTGGGGCACAGATACGCAGTATTTT.

The table lists this clonotype with a few counts. The rearrangement links TRBV9 to TRBJ2-2, with TRBD1 matching 9 bases. CDR1 SGDLS and CDR2 YYNGEE come from the germline V gene. The CDR3 length is 18 residues. The J segment lost 2 bases and the V segment lost 3 bases, leaving 11 bases of the junction unmatched. This CDR3 is CASSADDRGDFNTGELFF. The DNA for the CDR3 is TGTGCCAGCAGCGCTGACGACAGGGGGGATTTTAACACCGGGGAGCTGTTTTTT.

Ten or more counts support this clonotype. The rearrangement links TRBV27 to TRBJ2-1; 14 nucleotides line up with TRBD2. Losses at the gene ends were 6 bases for V and 0 bases for J; bases not matched to a gene: 13. The CDR3 consists of 20 residues. CDR1 MNHEY and CDR2 SMNVEV come from the germline V gene (reference sequence). The CDR3 is CASSPPPGLAGAPSYNEQFF. The CDR3 DNA follows: TGTGCCAGCAGCCCGCCCCCGGGACTAGCGGGAGCCCCCTCCTACAATGAGCAGTTCTTC.

This clonotype has a handful of counts. This chain links TRBV11-1 with TRBJ2-1; possibly TRBD1 for D (6 bases). Germline V gives CDR1 SGHAT, CDR2 FQDESV (reference sequence). This CDR3 is built from 13 residues. V shed 4 bases and J shed 5 bases, with 9 bases lying between them. The chain's CDR3 is CASSSGDNNEQFF. CDR3 in DNA: TGTGCCAGCAGCTCAGGGGACAACAATGAGCAGTTCTTC.

This clonotype was observed a handful of times. The chain is built from TRBV13 and TRBJ2-5; D not resolved. V was cut by 3 bases and J by 5 bases, with 10 bases left in between. The CDR3 is made up of 13 amino acids. Germline V gene sequence: CDR1 PRHDT, CDR2 FYEKMQ (reference sequence). The CDR3 spells CASSLKDWETQYF. DNA of the CDR3: TGTGCCAGCAGCTTGAAAGATTGGGAGACCCAGTACTTC.

The rearrangement uses TRBV13 and TRBJ2-7; 8 bases agree with TRBD1. The CDR3 length is 15 residues. Per the germline V gene, CDR1 is PRHDT and CDR2 is FYEKMQ (reference sequence). Trimming at V came to 5 bases and at J to 5 bases, leaving 11 bases not matched to a gene. The CDR3 protein is CASSPPGRGLNEQYF. In DNA, the CDR3 is TGTGCCAGCAGCCCCCCGGGCAGGGGGCTTAACGAGCAGTACTTC.

The V gene is TRBV12-3 or TRBV12-4, the J gene TRBJ1-2; weak D call: TRBD1 (5 bases). This CDR3 has 15 residues. V lost 7 bases and J lost 1, with 16 bases in between. The chain's CDR3 is CASTLEGQLNYGYTF. In DNA, the CDR3 is TGTGCCAGCACCCTAGAGGGGCAGCTTAACTATGGCTACACCTTC.

The chain uses TRBV30 and TRBJ1-5; no reliable D call. The CDR3 has 16 residues. Germline loops: CDR1 GTSNPN, CDR2 SVGIG (reference sequence). V lost 0 bases to trimming and J lost 3 bases, with 15 bases between them. For the CDR3, the DNA is TGTGCCTGGAGTGTACCTCCCGGACGGATCAATCAGCCCCAGCATTTT. Protein sequence: CAWSVPPGRINQPQHF.

The V call is TRBV7-9, the J call TRBJ2-7, with D tentatively TRBD2 (7 bases). With 5 bases removed from V and 3 bases from J, the gap between germline ends came to 11 bases. CDR3 length: 13 residues. Germline values: CDR1 SEHNR, CDR2 FQNEAQ (reference sequence). The CDR3 bases are TGTGCCAGCAGCGGGGGGGGCCGCTACGAGCAGTACTTC. This sequence encodes CASSGGGRYEQYF.

This rearrangement joins TRBV5-1 to TRBJ1-5; maybe TRBD1 (6 bases). V lost 0 bases to trimming and J lost 7 bases, with 11 bases between them. Germline-derived CDR1 and CDR2 are SGHRS and YFSETQ. The CDR3 covers 14 residues. The CDR3 DNA sequence: TGCGCCAGCAGCTTGGTGGGGGGGCTACAGCCCCAGCATTTT. It translates to CASSLVGGLQPQHF.

This clonotype has a count of ten or more. This rearrangement joins TRBV27 to TRBJ2-7; 9 nucleotides match TRBD1. CDR3 length: 14 amino acids. Germline V gene sequence: CDR1 MNHEY, CDR2 SMNVEV (reference sequence). The V and J ends lost 4 bases and 5 bases, in that order; junction bases with no gene match: 6. This CDR3 reads CASSSRDRANEQYF. The CDR3 nucleotides are TGTGCCAGCAGTTCACGGGACAGGGCCAACGAGCAGTACTTC.

The chain is built from TRBV2 and TRBJ2-7; 7 bases match TRBD2. The CDR3 contains 14 residues. With 3 bases clipped from V and 2 bases from J, the junction kept 4 bases outside the gene matches. The germline V gene encodes CDR1 SNHLY and CDR2 FYNNEI. Here the CDR3 DNA reads TGTGCCAGCAGTGAGGCTAGCGGCCCCTACGAGCAGTACTTC. It yields the protein CASSEASGPYEQYF.

V is TRBV19 and J is TRBJ1-1; D perhaps matches TRBD1 (6 bases). The CDR3 is 13 residues long. In germline, CDR1 is LNHDA, CDR2 SQIVND (reference sequence). V lost 3 bases, J lost 3 bases, and 8 bases lay in between. This CDR3 reads CASSIRGDTEAFF. The CDR3 DNA sequence: TGTGCCAGTAGTATCAGGGGCGACACTGAAGCTTTCTTT.

The CDR3 region is CATWTGGTEAFF. In DNA, the CDR3 is TGTGCCACCTGGACAGGGGGCACTGAAGCTTTCTTT. The chain recombines TRBV6-6 with TRBJ1-1; 10 nucleotides line up with TRBD1. The CDR3 is 12 residues long. In germline, CDR1 is MNHNY, CDR2 SVGAGI (reference sequence). The V segment lost 10 bases and the J segment 4 bases; nucleotides outside the gene matches: 3.

The CDR3 DNA follows: TGTGCCACCCACCCCGACCCGGGTACCCCCCTTGGCGATGAGCAGTTCTTC. This sequence encodes CATHPDPGTPLGDEQFF. The V gene is TRBV13, the J gene TRBJ2-1, with D unclear. Trimming took off 10 bases at V and 8 bases at J, with 30 bases between the two ends. CDR1 is PRHDT and CDR2 is FYEKMQ in the germline V gene (reference sequence). This CDR3 spans 17 amino acids.

The V gene is TRBV6-2 or TRBV6-3, the J gene TRBJ1-6; D might be TRBD1 (5 bases). CDR3 length equals 14 residues. V was cut by 5 bases and J by 10 bases, with 15 bases left in between. CDR1 and CDR2 from the germline V gene are MNHEY and SVGEGT. The DNA of the CDR3 is TGTGCCAGCAGTCCAGGGTTTCGACGGTCACCCCTCCACTTT. Translating gives CASSPGFRRSPLHF.